The 14 T cell receptor beta chains below come from one sample, sequenced in a study of beta chain features in type 1 diabetes (dated by TCRdb to 2016 to 2019). What these receptors recognize is not known. Broader findings and caveats from the paper: Type 1 diabetes patients showed a moderate but significant shortening of TCRB CDR3 length in all four CD4+ subsets.

The method behind the library was the immunoSEQ multiplex PCR assay. The entire isolated RNA was reverse transcribed using the High Capacity cDNA Reverse Transcription Kit, and thus expressed TCRB transcripts were sequenced. TCRdb holds this immuneACCESS table with in-frame rearrangements only. Some clones are missing; in checked studies, unresolved V genes explain under half, and the rest has no known cause. The sample yields 500,000 to 850,000 clones; more than 13% were counted once. 0.035% to 0.045% of the sample lies in the top ten. The material sequenced was naive CD4+ T cells from blood. The sample's cell subset or site label is to be understood as: true naive CD4+ T cells. These receptors were taken from a man aged 18 to 30 with type 1 diabetes.

The chain combines TRBV5-1 with TRBJ1-2; D perhaps matches TRBD1 (6 bases). Germline CDR1 and CDR2: SGHRS and YFSETQ. This CDR3 is built from 14 residues. Trimming stripped 0 bases from V and 7 bases from J, with 13 bases between. CDR3 nucleotide sequence: TGCGCCAGCAGCTTGGGGGACATTCGTGTTGGCTACACCTTC. Translated, it gives CASSLGDIRVGYTF.

This clone showed up just a few times. The sample contains more than one DNA sequence encoding this CDR3. The chain uses TRBV5-1 and TRBJ2-7; D ambiguous. The germline V and J ends were trimmed by 0 bases and 1 base, with 11 bases remaining between them. The germline V gene has CDR1 SGHRS and CDR2 YFSETQ. The CDR3 has 15 amino acids. The DNA for the CDR3 is TGCGCCAGCAGCTTGGGGGCAGGCACTTCCTACGAGCAGTACTTC. It codes for CASSLGAGTSYEQYF.

V gene TRBV30 combines with J gene TRBJ2-7; TRBD1 matches 8 bases. Germline V gives CDR1 GTSNPN, CDR2 SVGIG (reference sequence). The CDR3 length is 15 residues. Trimming at V came to 3 bases and at J to 4 bases, leaving 11 bases not matched to a gene. Here the CDR3 reads CAWRSPGRGRYEQYF. In DNA, the CDR3 is TGTGCCTGGAGGTCCCCGGGCAGGGGGCGATACGAGCAGTACTTC.

This clone was recorded a few times. This chain uses TRBV27 with TRBJ1-3; the D is unclear. CDR3 length equals 14 residues. Germline assignment: CDR1 MNHEY and CDR2 SMNVEV (reference sequence). Trimming cost V 4 bases and J 2 bases, with 9 bases left between them. In DNA, the CDR3 is TGTGCCAGCAGTTCCTTTGGGACTGGAAACACCATATATTTT. Amino acids: CASSSFGTGNTIYF.

This clone was found a few times. This chain connects TRBV7-2 to TRBJ2-7; the match to TRBD1 covers 7 bases. V was clipped by 5 bases and J by 3 bases; unmatched bases: 4. The CDR3 is made up of 13 amino acids. Germline CDR1 SGHTA, CDR2 FQGNSA. This chain's CDR3 is CASSQRQGYEQYF. DNA for the CDR3: TGTGCCAGCAGCCAAAGACAGGGCTACGAGCAGTACTTC.

CDR3: CASSLVPTATNEKLFF. The CDR3 nucleotides are TGTGCCAGCAGCTTAGTCCCAACTGCAACTAATGAAAAACTGTTTTTT. The chain joins TRBV7-2 to TRBJ1-4; D gene ambiguous. The germline gives CDR1 SGHTA, CDR2 FQGNSA. The CDR3 runs to 16 residues. The ends were cut back, 1 base at V and 0 bases at J, with 9 bases in the middle.

The gene calls are TRBV4-3 and TRBJ2-7; 11 bases match TRBD2. This CDR3 has 17 residues. Germline V CDR1 and CDR2: LGHNA, YSLEER. The V gene end was trimmed by 3 bases and the J gene end by 4 bases; junction bases not matched to a gene: 11. The CDR3 sequence is CASSQAHGTSGPYEQYF. The CDR3 DNA sequence: TGCGCCAGCAGCCAGGCCCATGGGACTAGCGGACCTTACGAGCAGTACTTC.

This clone has only a few counts. CDR3 sequence reads: CASSLSGRGETQYF. The CDR3 nucleotides read TGTGCCAGCAGCTTAAGTGGGAGGGGAGAGACCCAGTACTTC. The V gene is TRBV5-6, the J gene TRBJ2-5; 7 bases are a match to TRBD2. After removal of 2 bases from V and 4 bases from J, the junction contained 5 bases not matched to a gene. Germline V gene sequence: CDR1 SGHDT, CDR2 YYEEEE. This CDR3 is 14 amino acids long. Filled out from reference TRBV5-6 and TRBJ2-5, the complete variable domain reads DAGVTQSPTHLIKTRGQQVTLRCSPKSGHDTVSWYQQALGQGPQFIFQYYEEEERQRGNFPDRFSGHQFPNYSSELNVNALLLGDSALYLCASSLSGRGETQYFGPGTRLLVL.

The chain combines TRBV7-2 with TRBJ2-1; TRBD2 agrees at 11 bases. Germline loops: CDR1 SGHTA, CDR2 FQGNSA. This CDR3 has 15 amino acids. Trimming cost V 5 bases and J 7 bases; bases outside gene matches: 7. CDR3 residues: CASSPGGTSGNEQFF. CDR3 DNA: TGTGCCAGCAGCCCCGGGGGGACTAGCGGAAATGAGCAGTTCTTC.

The genes are TRBV9 and TRBJ2-1; 7 bases agree with TRBD2. The junction had 6 bases not matched to a gene; V was cut back by 2 bases and J by 4 bases. Germline V gene data show CDR1 as SGDLS and CDR2 as YYNGEE. The CDR3 runs 15 residues. The chain's CDR3 is CASSVGLVDYNEQFF. Here the CDR3 DNA reads TGTGCCAGCAGCGTTGGACTAGTCGATTACAATGAGCAGTTCTTC.

The chain joins TRBV7-2 to TRBJ1-4, with 7 bases fitting TRBD1. Germline lookup yields CDR1 SGHTA and CDR2 FQGNSA. The V and J ends lost 6 bases and 5 bases, in that order; junction bases with no gene match: 3. The CDR3 contains 13 residues. In nucleotides, the CDR3 is TGTGCCAGCAGATTGGGACAGAATGAAAAACTGTTTTTT. It yields the protein CASRLGQNEKLFF.

The table lists this clone with a few counts. The CDR3 DNA follows: TGTGCCAGCAGTGACCAATTGACCGGCGGAAGCACAGATACGCAGTATTTT. Amino acid sequence: CASSDQLTGGSTDTQYF. V and J are TRBV6-4 and TRBJ2-3; D gene unclear. CDR1 is MRHNA and CDR2 is SNTAGT in the germline V gene. Trimming took 2 bases from V and 0 from J, leaving 15 bases between them. This CDR3 contains 17 residues.

This clone has a handful of counts. This specimen includes other DNA sequences encoding the same CDR3. CDR3 region: CASSDPRGTDTQYF. The CDR3, as DNA: TGTGCCAGCAGCGACCCCAGGGGCACAGATACGCAGTATTTT. The chain has TRBV7-9 and TRBJ2-3; TRBD1 is a possible D gene (5 bases). V lost 5 bases to trimming and J lost 1 base, with 10 bases between them. CDR3 length: 14 amino acids. Per the germline V gene, CDR1 is SEHNR and CDR2 is FQNEAQ (reference sequence).

The chain links TRBV5-1 to TRBJ2-7, with 8 bases identical to TRBD1. CDR1 is SGHRS and CDR2 is YFSETQ in the germline V gene. V shed 0 bases and J 7 bases; nucleotides not matched to a gene: 3. This CDR3 is built from 13 residues. CDR3 nucleotides: TGCGCCAGCAGCTTGGGACAGGGGCAGGAGCAGTACTTC. Protein sequence: CASSLGQGQEQYF.